This TCR beta chain was found in a study of shared clonotypes between healthy human individuals. A deep-level run was used for the assay. Every subset had its genomic DNA shared out evenly among several immunoSEQ plates. This table comes from immunoSEQ multiplex PCR, and its TCRdb copy is limited to in-frame clones, with some not included. The sample has around 1.9 million clones, roughly 93% seen once. Study-level findings and limits: Naive CD4 clonotype sharing across a few donors was 5% to 6%. The four-donor shared clonotypes exceeded non-shared clonotypes in generation probability, with non-shared ones scoring lower.

Selected positively for CCR7 and CD45RO-negative, naive CD8 cells excluded terminally differentiated effector memory CD45RA+ cells. As for this clone: Its antigen is not identified.

Material for sequencing was naive CD8+ T cells from PBMCs. The receptor's source is a man between 18 and 35 years old in good health. Some clones in this sample may be carry-over from other donors' samples.

The CDR3: CASSSDDSRPNQPQHF. CDR3 DNA: TGTGCCAGCAGTTCTGACGACTCTCGCCCCAATCAGCCCCAGCATTTT. This chain links TRBV5-6 with TRBJ1-5; D uncertain. Germline V gives CDR1 SGHDT, CDR2 YYEEEE. With 5 bases removed from V and 3 bases from J, the gap between germline ends came to 18 bases. The CDR3 spans 16 residues.